The 9 T cell receptor beta chains reported below all come from one sample, sequenced in a study of cytomegalovirus exposure and HLA in healthy donors. Both 60 Vbeta primers and 13 Jbeta primers went into the PCR. Method: immunoSEQ multiplex PCR; TCRdb's copy keeps in-frame clones and lacks some. The data contain roughly 130,000 clones, about 80% of them seen just once; the ten biggest clones take up around 1.2%. Sequenced input: PBMCs. Receptors originate from a girl aged 2-10 years in good health and CMV-seronegative.

The chain combines TRBV27 with TRBJ2-5; 7 nucleotides line up with TRBD2. V was clipped by 6 bases and J by 5 bases; unmatched bases: 6. The CDR3 runs 13 residues. Looked up from germline, CDR1 is MNHEY and CDR2 is SMNVEV (reference sequence). DNA of the CDR3: TGTGCCAGCAGAGGCGGGAGTTTCGAGACCCAGTACTTC. Amino acid sequence: CASRGGSFETQYF.

In this sample, this clone turned up a few times. The chain has TRBV6-4 and TRBJ2-6, with a possible D match to TRBD1 (5 bases). The CDR3 consists of 15 residues. The germline gives CDR1 MRHNA, CDR2 SNTAGT. V was pared by 3 bases and J by 0 bases, with 6 bases between. CDR3 loop: CASSEDSSGANVLTF. CDR3 DNA sequence: TGTGCCAGCAGTGAAGACAGCTCTGGGGCCAACGTCCTGACTTTC.

The chain links TRBV11-2 to TRBJ2-7; D is possibly TRBD1 (6 bases). Germline V gives CDR1 SGHAT, CDR2 FQNNGV. V was shortened by 2 bases and J by 3 bases, with 17 bases between the two germline ends. The CDR3 runs to 16 residues. The CDR3 sequence is CASSLSLQGSIYEQYF. CDR3 nucleotides: TGTGCCAGCAGCTTATCTCTCCAGGGGTCCATCTACGAGCAGTACTTC. Full variable domain (remainder filled in from reference TRBV11-2 and TRBJ2-7): EAGVAQSPRYKIIEKRQSVAFWCNPISGHATLYWYQQILGQGPKLLIQFQNNGVVDDSQLPKDRFSAERLKGVDSTLKIQPAKLEDSAVYLCASSLSLQGSIYEQYFGPGTRLTVT.

The J gene is TRBJ1-2, the V gene TRBV9; D is perhaps TRBD1 (5 bases). Between the trimmed V and J ends, which lost 1 base and 4 bases, there was a span of 14 bases. Germline loops: CDR1 SGDLS, CDR2 YYNGEE. This CDR3 has 15 residues. The CDR3 DNA reads as TGTGCCAGCAGCGTAAGTTCAGGGATGGGCTATGGCTACACCTTC. Translating it yields CASSVSSGMGYGYTF.

This clone was picked up a small number of times. V gene TRBV4-2 combines with J gene TRBJ2-1; D uncertain. This CDR3 is built from 15 residues. Germline CDR1 LGHNA, CDR2 YNFKEQ. Trimming shortened V by 0 bases and J by 6 bases, and 12 bases separated the two germline ends. CDR3 bases: TGTGCCAGCAGCCAAGAGAGGTCCCCAGTCAATGAGCAGTTCTTC. This gives the protein CASSQERSPVNEQFF.

The chain links TRBV6-5 to TRBJ2-5, with 7 bases fitting TRBD1. Germline-derived CDR1 and CDR2 are MNHEY and SVGAGI. The CDR3 sequence is 13 residues long. After removal of 6 bases from V and 4 bases from J, the junction contained 5 bases not matched to a gene. Here the CDR3 DNA reads TGTGCCAGCAGACGACAGGGCCCAGAGACCCAGTACTTC. This encodes CASRRQGPETQYF.

The chain is built from TRBV9 and TRBJ2-1, with 9 bases aligning to TRBD2. This CDR3 region has 15 residues. V shed 4 bases, J shed 0 bases, and the junction held 2 bases outside the gene matches. Germline V gene lookup returns CDR1 SGDLS and CDR2 YYNGEE. In nucleotides, the CDR3 is TGTGCCAGCAGCCCTAGCGGGAACTCCTACAATGAGCAGTTCTTC. This sequence encodes CASSPSGNSYNEQFF.

The V gene is TRBV5-6, the J gene TRBJ1-2, with TRBD1 identical over 8 bases. The CDR3 totals 14 residues. Germline CDR1 reads SGHDT; CDR2 reads YYEEEE. V shed 2 bases, J shed 6 bases, and the junction held 6 bases outside the gene matches. The CDR3 coding sequence is TGTGCCAGCAGCTTTGTGACAGGGGTCGATGGCTACACCTTC. Its protein is CASSFVTGVDGYTF. The whole variable domain, remainder taken from reference TRBV5-6 and TRBJ1-2, is DAGVTQSPTHLIKTRGQQVTLRCSPKSGHDTVSWYQQALGQGPQFIFQYYEEEERQRGNFPDRFSGHQFPNYSSELNVNALLLGDSALYLCASSFVTGVDGYTFGSGTRLTVV.

J is TRBJ2-6 and V is TRBV19; 7 nucleotides align to TRBD1. The CDR3 loop spans 15 amino acids. Trimming took 7 bases from V and 5 from J; bases not matched to a gene: 8. The germline gives CDR1 LNHDA, CDR2 SQIVND (reference sequence). The chain's CDR3 is CASNPTGLRANVLTF. Written as DNA, the CDR3 is TGTGCCAGTAACCCGACAGGGTTGAGGGCCAACGTCCTGACTTTC.